This T cell receptor (beta chain) was sequenced during a study of shared clonotypes between healthy human individuals. Subsets obtained from CD4+ cells comprised CD45RA+ naive and CD45RA-negative memory cells. Overall study results and limits: A reduction in generation probabilities was seen for non-shared clonotypes relative to those shared by all four donors.

Only in-frame clones appear in the TCRdb table, and some are missing; sequencing was by immunoSEQ multiplex PCR. This table has approximately 2,300,000 clones, roughly 90% appearing once. About this clone: Its target is not known.

The CDR3 runs 14 residues. The V gene's germline CDR1 is SNHLY and CDR2 FYNNEI. Deletions cut 7 bases from V and 1 base from J, with 10 bases between. The sample comprised naive CD4+ T cells from PBMCs. Subset denoted: CD45RA+ positively selected. The chain joins TRBV2 to TRBJ2-2, with a tentative D call TRBD2 (5 bases). This TCR derives from a man in his late teens or twenties in good health. Some clones in this sample may be carry-over from other donors' samples. Here the CDR3 reads CASIGEMNTGELFF. CDR3 DNA sequence: TGTGCCAGCATTGGGGAGATGAACACCGGGGAGCTGTTTTTT. Drawing the rest from reference TRBV2 and TRBJ2-2, the complete variable domain is EPEVTQTPSHQVTQMGQEVILRCVPISNHLYFYWYRQILGQKVEFLVSFYNNEISEKSEIFDDQFSVERPDGSNFTLKIRSTKLEDSAMYFCASIGEMNTGELFFGEGSRLTVL.